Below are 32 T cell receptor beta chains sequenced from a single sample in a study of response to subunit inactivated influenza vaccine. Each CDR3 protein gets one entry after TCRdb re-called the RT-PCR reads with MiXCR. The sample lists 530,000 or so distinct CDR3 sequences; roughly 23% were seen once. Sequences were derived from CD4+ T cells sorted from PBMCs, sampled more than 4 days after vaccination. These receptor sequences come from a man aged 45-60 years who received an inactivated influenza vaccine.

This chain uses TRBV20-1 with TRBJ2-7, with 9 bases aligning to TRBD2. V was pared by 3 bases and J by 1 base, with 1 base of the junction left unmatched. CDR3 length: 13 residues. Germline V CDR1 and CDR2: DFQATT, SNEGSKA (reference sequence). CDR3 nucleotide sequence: TGCAGTGCTAGTAGCGGGGGATCCTACGAGCAGTACTTC. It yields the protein CSASSGGSYEQYF.

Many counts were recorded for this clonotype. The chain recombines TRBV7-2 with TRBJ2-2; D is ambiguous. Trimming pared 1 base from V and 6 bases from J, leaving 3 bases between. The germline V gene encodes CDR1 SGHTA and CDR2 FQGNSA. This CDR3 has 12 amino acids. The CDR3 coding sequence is TGTGCCAGCAGCTTAGTTCCCGGGGAGCTGTTTTTT. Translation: CASSLVPGELFF.

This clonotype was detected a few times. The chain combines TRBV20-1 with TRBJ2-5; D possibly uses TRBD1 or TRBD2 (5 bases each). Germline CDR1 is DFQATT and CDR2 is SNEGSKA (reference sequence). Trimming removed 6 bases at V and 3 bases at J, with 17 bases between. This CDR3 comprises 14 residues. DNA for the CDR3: TGCAGTGCCTCCGGGACGGACGGAAAAGAGACCCAGTACTTC. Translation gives CSASGTDGKETQYF.

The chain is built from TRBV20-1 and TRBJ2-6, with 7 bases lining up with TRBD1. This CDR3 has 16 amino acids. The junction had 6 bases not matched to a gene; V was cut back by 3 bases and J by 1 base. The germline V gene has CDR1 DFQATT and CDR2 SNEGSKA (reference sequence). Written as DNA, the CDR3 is TGCAGTGCTAGCCCGGACAGGTCTTCTGGGGCCAACGTCCTGACTTTC. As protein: CSASPDRSSGANVLTF.

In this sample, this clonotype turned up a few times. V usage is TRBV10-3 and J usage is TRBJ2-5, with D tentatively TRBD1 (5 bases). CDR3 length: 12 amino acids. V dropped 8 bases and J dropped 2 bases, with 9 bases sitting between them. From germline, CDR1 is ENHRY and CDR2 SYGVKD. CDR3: CAIGKGQETQYF. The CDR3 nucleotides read TGTGCCATCGGAAAGGGGCAAGAGACCCAGTACTTC.

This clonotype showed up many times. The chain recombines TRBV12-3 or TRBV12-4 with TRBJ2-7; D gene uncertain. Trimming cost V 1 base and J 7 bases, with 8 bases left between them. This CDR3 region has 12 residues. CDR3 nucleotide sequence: TGTGCCAGCAGTTTAGGGTTGGGAGAGCAGTACTTC. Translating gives CASSLGLGEQYF.

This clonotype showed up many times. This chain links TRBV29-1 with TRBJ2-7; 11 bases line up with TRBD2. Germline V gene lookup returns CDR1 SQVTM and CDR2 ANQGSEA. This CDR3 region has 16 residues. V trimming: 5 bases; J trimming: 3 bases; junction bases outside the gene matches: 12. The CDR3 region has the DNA TGCAGCGTTCTGGGTAGCGGGAGGGCCGGTTTCTACGAGCAGTACTTC. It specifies CSVLGSGRAGFYEQYF.

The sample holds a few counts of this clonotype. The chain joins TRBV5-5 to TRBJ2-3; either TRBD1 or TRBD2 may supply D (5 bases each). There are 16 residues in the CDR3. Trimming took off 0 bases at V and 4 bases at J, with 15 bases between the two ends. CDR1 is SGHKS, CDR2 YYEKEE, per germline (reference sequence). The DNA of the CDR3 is TGTGCCAGCAGCTTGGCCGGGACCTCCCCCGCAGATACGCAGTATTTT. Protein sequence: CASSLAGTSPADTQYF.

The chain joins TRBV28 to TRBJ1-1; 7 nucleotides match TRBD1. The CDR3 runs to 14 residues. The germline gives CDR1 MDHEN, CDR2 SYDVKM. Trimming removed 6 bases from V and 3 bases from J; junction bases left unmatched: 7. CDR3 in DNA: TGTGCCAGCAGGCCTGGGACAGCTTACACTGAAGCTTTCTTT. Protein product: CASRPGTAYTEAFF. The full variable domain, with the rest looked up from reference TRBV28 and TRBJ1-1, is DVKVTQSSRYLVKRTGEKVFLECVQDMDHENMFWYRQDPGLGLRLIYFSYDVKMKEKGDIPEGYSVSREKKERFSLILESASTNQTSMYLCASRPGTAYTEAFFGQGTRLTVV.

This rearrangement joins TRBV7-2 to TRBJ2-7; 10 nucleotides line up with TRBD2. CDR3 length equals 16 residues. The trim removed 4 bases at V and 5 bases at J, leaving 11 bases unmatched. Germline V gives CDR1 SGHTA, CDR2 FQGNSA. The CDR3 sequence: CASSSSWLAGVHEQYF. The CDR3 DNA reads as TGTGCCAGCAGCTCAAGCTGGCTAGCGGGAGTCCACGAGCAGTACTTC.

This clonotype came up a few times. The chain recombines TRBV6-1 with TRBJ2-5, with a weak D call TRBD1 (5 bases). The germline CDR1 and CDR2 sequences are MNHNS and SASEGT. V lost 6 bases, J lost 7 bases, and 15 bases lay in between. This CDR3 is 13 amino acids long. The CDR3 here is CASRSDSLATQYF. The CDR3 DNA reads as TGTGCCAGCAGGAGCGACAGCTTAGCGACCCAGTACTTC.

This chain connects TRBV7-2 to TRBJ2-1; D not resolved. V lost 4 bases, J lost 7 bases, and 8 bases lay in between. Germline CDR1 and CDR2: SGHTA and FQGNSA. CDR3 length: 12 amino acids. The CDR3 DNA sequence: TGTGCCAGCAGCTGGAGCAGGAATGAGCAGTTCTTC. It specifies CASSWSRNEQFF.

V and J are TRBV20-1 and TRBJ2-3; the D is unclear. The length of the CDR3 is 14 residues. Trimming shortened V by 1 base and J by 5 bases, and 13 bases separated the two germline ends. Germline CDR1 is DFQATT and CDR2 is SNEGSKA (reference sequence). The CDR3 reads CSARVRGSLDTQYF. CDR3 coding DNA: TGCAGTGCTAGAGTCCGCGGTTCACTAGATACGCAGTATTTT.

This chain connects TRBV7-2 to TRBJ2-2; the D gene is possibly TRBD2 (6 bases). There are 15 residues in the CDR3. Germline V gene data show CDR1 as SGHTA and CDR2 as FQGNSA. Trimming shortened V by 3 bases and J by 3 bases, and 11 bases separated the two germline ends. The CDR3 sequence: CASSFGTLYTGELFF. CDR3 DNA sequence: TGTGCCAGCAGCTTCGGGACTCTTTACACCGGGGAGCTGTTTTTT.

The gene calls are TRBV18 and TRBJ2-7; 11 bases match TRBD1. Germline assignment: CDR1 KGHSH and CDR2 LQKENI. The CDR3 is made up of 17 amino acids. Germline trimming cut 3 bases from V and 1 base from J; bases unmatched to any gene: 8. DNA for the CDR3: TGTGCCAGCTCACCCGGGACAGGGGGATTGTGGTCCTACGAGCAGTACTTC. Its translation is CASSPGTGGLWSYEQYF. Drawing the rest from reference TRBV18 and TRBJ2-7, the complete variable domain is NAGVMQNPRHLVRRRGQEARLRCSPMKGHSHVYWYRQLPEEGLKFMVYLQKENIIDESGMPKERFSAEFPKEGPSILRIQQVVRGDSAAYFCASSPGTGGLWSYEQYFGPGTRLTVT.

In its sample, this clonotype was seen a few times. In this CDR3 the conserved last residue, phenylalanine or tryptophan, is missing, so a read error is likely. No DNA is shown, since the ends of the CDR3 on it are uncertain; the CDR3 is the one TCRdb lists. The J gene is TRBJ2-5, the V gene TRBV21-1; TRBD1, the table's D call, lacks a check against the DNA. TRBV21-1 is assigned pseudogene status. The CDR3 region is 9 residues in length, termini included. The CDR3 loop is CASSKDRTV.

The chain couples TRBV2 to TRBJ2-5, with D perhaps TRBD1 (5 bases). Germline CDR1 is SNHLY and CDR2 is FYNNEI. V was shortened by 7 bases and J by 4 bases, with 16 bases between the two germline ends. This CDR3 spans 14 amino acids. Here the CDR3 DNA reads TGTGCCAGCAAGCAGGGCGGATGGGGAGAGACCCAGTACTTC. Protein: CASKQGGWGETQYF.

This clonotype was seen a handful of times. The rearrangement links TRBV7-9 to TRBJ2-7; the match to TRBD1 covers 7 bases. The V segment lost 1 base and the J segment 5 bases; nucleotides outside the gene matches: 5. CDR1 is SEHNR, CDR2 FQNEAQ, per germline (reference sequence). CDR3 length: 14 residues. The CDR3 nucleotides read TGTGCCAGCAGCTTAGGACAGGGTGTGGACGAGCAGTACTTC. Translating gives CASSLGQGVDEQYF.

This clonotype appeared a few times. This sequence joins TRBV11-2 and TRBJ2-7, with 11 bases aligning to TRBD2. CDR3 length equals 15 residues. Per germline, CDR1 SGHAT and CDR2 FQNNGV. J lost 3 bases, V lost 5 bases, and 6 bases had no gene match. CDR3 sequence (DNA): TGTGCCAGCAGCACCGCCGGGACTAGCGGCTACGAGCAGTACTTC. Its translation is CASSTAGTSGYEQYF.

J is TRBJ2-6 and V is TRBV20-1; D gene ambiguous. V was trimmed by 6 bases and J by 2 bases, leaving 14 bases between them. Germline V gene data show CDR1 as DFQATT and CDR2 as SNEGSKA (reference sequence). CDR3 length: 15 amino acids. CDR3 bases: TGCAGTGCCCCGCGTCTAGGGACTGGGGCCAACGTCCTGACTTTC. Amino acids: CSAPRLGTGANVLTF.

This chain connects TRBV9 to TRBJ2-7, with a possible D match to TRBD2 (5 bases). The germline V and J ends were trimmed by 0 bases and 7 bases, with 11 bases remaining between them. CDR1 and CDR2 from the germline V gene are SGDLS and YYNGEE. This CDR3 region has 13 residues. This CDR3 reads CASSVVGRGEQYF. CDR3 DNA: TGTGCCAGCAGCGTAGTGGGTCGCGGGGAGCAGTACTTC.

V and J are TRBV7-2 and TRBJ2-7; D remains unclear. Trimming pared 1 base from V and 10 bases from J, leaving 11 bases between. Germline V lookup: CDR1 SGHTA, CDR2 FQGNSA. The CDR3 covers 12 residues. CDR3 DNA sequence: TGTGCCAGCAGCTTAGAGGTCGGAAAACAGTACTTC. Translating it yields CASSLEVGKQYF.

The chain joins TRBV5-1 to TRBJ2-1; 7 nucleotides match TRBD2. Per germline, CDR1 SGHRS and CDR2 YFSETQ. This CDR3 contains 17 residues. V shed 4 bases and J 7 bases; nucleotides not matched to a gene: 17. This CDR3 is CASSPKVSLRELNEQFF. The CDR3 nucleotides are TGCGCCAGCAGCCCCAAGGTTTCCTTGCGGGAGTTAAATGAGCAGTTCTTC.

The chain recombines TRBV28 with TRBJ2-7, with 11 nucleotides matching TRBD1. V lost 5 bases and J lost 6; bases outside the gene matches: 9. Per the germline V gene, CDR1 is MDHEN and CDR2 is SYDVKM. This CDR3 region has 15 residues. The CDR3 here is CASSPRDRGFSEQYF. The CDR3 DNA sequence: TGTGCCAGCAGTCCCCGGGACAGGGGGTTCTCCGAGCAGTACTTC.

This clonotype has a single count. The CDR3 coding sequence is TGTGCCAGCAAACCACCTCTGGCCTCCTACGAGCAGTACTTC. Protein sequence: CASKPPLASYEQYF. V is TRBV6-1 and J is TRBJ2-7; no definite D call. The CDR3 spans 14 residues. Trimming removed 7 bases from V and 0 bases from J, with 13 bases in between. The germline CDR1 and CDR2 sequences are MNHNS and SASEGT.

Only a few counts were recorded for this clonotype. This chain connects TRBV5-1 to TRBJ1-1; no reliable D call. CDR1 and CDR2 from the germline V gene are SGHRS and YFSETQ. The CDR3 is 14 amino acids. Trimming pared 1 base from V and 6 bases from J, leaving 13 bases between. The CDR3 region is CASSLNTEVSEAFF. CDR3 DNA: TGCGCCAGCAGCTTGAACACGGAAGTGTCTGAAGCTTTCTTT.

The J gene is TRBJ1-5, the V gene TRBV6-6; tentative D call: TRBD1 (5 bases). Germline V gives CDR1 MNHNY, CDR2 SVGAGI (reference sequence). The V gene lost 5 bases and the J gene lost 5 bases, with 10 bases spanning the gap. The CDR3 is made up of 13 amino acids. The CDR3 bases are TGTGCCAGCAGTATAGGGGCTTATCAGCCCCAGCATTTT. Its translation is CASSIGAYQPQHF.

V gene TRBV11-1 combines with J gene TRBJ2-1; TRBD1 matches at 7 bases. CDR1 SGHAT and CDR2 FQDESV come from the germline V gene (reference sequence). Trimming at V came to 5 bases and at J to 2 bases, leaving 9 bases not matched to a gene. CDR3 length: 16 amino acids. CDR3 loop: CASSPGGQSPYNEQFF. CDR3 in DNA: TGTGCCAGCAGCCCAGGGGGACAGTCACCCTACAATGAGCAGTTCTTC.

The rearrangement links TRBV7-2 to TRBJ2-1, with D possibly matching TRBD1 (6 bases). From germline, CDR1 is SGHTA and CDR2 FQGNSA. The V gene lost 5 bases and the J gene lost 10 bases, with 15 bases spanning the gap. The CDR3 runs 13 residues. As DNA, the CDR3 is TGTGCCAGCAGCGACAGGTCTGTTGGCGAGCAGTTCTTC. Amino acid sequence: CASSDRSVGEQFF.

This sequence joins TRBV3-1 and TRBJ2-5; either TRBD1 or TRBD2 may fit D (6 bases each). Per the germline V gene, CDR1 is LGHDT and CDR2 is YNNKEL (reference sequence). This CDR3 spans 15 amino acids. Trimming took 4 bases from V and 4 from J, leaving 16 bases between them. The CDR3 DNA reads TGTGCCAGCAGCCTGGCCGGGGGCCCCTCAGAGACCCAGTACTTC. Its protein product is CASSLAGGPSETQYF.

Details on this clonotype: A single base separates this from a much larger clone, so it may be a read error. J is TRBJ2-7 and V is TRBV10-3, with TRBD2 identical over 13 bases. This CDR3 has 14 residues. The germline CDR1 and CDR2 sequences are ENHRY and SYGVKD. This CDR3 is CAISPGTSGIEQCF. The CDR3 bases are TGTGCCATCAGCCCCGGGACTAGCGGGATCGAGCAGTGCTTC.

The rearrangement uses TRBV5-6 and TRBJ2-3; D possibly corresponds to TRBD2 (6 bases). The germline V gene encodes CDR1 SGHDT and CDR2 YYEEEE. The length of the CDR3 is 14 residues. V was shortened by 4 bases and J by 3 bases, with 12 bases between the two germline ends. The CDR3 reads CASSRLARTDTQYF. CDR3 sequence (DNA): TGTGCCAGCAGCAGGCTAGCGAGGACAGATACGCAGTATTTT.